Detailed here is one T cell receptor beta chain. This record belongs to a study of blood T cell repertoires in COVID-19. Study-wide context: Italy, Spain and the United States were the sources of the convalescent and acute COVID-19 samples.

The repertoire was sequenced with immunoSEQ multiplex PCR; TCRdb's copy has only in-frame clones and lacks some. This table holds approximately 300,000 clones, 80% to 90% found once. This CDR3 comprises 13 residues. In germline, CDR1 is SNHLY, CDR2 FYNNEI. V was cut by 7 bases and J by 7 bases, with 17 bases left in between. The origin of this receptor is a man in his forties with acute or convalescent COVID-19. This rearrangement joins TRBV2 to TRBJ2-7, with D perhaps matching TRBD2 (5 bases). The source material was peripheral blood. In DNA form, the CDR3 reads TGTGCCAGCAATCTGGACCCTACGGGGGAGCAGTACTTC. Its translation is CASNLDPTGEQYF.